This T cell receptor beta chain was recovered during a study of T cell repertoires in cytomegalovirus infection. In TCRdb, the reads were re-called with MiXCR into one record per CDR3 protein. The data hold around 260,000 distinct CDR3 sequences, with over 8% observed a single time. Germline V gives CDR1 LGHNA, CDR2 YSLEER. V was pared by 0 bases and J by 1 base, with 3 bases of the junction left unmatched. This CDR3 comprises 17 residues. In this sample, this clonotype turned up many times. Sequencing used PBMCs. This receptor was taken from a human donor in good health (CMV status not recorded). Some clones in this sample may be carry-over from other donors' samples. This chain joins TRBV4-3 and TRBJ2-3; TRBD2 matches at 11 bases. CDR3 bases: TGCGCCAGCAGCCAAGAAGTGACTAGCGGGGGCACAGATACGCAGTATTTT. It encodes CASSQEVTSGGTDTQYF.